The clone carrying this T cell receptor (beta chain) was seen repeatedly, ten times or more. This sample is drawn from a study of regulatory T cells in long-lasting Graves disease. Building of the TCR beta libraries involved iRepertoire HTBI primers and Arm-PCR of CDR3 regions. From the multiplex PCR reads, TCRdb called clonotypes with MiXCR, one entry per CDR3 protein. Of 300,000 to 400,000 distinct CDR3 sequences listed, around 17% are singletons. Time point: newly diagnosed GD, antithyroid drugs for less than 3 months. PBMC-derived RNA was used for the TCR library. Germline CDR1 is SGHAT and CDR2 is FQNNGV. The CDR3 length is 15 residues. V was cut by 5 bases and J by 5 bases, with 18 bases left in between. This sample was shared with a second study, whose subject was T cells in Graves' hyperthyroidism and ophthalmopathy. Per that paper: Most expanded thyroid clonotypes above 0.001 recurred in blood.

The specimen comprised peripheral blood mononuclear cells (PBMCs), sampled at new diagnosis, from a patient treated with antithyroid drugs. V usage is TRBV11-2 and J usage is TRBJ2-5; D might be TRBD1 or TRBD2, each matching 5 bases. The source of this sequence is a man aged 35-49 years with Graves disease. CDR3 region: CASSPDPGRDETQYF. The CDR3 bases are TGTGCCAGCAGCCCGGACCCGGGGCGCGATGAGACCCAGTACTTC.